The 20 T cell receptor beta chains reported below all come from one sample, sequenced in a study of blood T cell repertoires in COVID-19. Sequenced by immunoSEQ multiplex PCR; TCRdb stores in-frame clones only, minus some. This table holds 300,000 to 350,000 clones, around 87% found once. Sequenced sample: peripheral blood. All receptors derive from a man in his late teens or twenties with active or convalescent COVID-19.

As DNA, the CDR3 is TGTGCCAGCAGCCCGGGAACCTCCGCCTACGAGCAGTACTTC. This encodes CASSPGTSAYEQYF. The V call is TRBV27, the J call TRBJ2-7; D perhaps matches TRBD2 (5 bases). The CDR3 loop spans 14 amino acids. Trimming took off 6 bases at V and 2 bases at J, with 14 bases between the two ends. Germline lookup yields CDR1 MNHEY and CDR2 SMNVEV (reference sequence).

V is TRBV3-1 (or the pseudogene TRBV3-2) and J is TRBJ2-7, with 8 bases aligning to TRBD2. The CDR3 totals 15 residues. Germline V CDR1 and CDR2: LGHDT, YNNKEL (reference sequence). Trimming removed 4 bases from V and 4 bases from J; junction bases left unmatched: 9. The CDR3 spells CASSPHREGRYEQYF. As DNA, the CDR3 is TGTGCCAGCAGCCCCCATCGGGAGGGGAGGTACGAGCAGTACTTC.

The gene calls are TRBV5-1 and TRBJ2-1; 9 bases map to TRBD2. Germline values: CDR1 SGHRS, CDR2 YFSETQ. J was trimmed by 8 bases and V by 0 bases; bases with no gene match: 6. The CDR3 is 15 residues long. The CDR3 reads CASSLVLAGRDEQFF. CDR3 DNA sequence: TGCGCCAGCAGCTTGGTGCTAGCGGGACGAGATGAGCAGTTCTTC.

The V and J genes are TRBV18 and TRBJ2-6; no definite D call. V lost 2 bases and J lost 0, with 11 bases in between. This CDR3 has 17 residues. CDR1 is KGHSH, CDR2 LQKENI, per germline. The CDR3 DNA sequence: TGTGCCAGCTCACCAGCAGCGACGAGCTCTGGGGCCAACGTCCTGACTTTC. Protein sequence: CASSPAATSSGANVLTF.

J is TRBJ2-7 and V is TRBV18; tentatively, D is TRBD1 (5 bases). Trimming removed 6 bases at V and 4 bases at J, with 7 bases between. This CDR3 has 11 amino acids. Germline CDR1 KGHSH, CDR2 LQKENI. The CDR3 DNA reads as TGTGCCAGCTCGGGGCTATACGAGCAGTACTTC. Translation gives CASSGLYEQYF.

The rearrangement uses TRBV13 and TRBJ2-1; 8 nucleotides align to TRBD2. The CDR3 covers 13 residues. V was pared by 5 bases and J by 6 bases, with 3 bases of the junction left unmatched. Germline V gene lookup returns CDR1 PRHDT and CDR2 FYEKMQ (reference sequence). The DNA for the CDR3 is TGTGCCAGCAGCACGGGGGGGGGCAATGAGCAGTTCTTC. Its translation is CASSTGGGNEQFF.

The gene calls are TRBV18 and TRBJ1-4, with D unclear. V was pared by 3 bases and J by 8 bases, with 10 bases between. Looked up from germline, CDR1 is KGHSH and CDR2 is LQKENI. The CDR3 spans 13 residues. The CDR3 nucleotides are TGTGCCAGCTCACCTCCCGGCAGGGAAAAACTGTTTTTT. It yields the protein CASSPPGREKLFF.

V gene TRBV14 combines with J gene TRBJ2-7; no firm D call. Trimming took off 0 bases at V and 9 bases at J, with 9 bases between the two ends. The V gene's germline CDR1 is SGHDN and CDR2 FVKESK. CDR3 length: 12 amino acids. This CDR3 reads CASSQDYTGQYF. The CDR3 nucleotides read TGTGCCAGCAGCCAAGATTATACGGGGCAGTACTTC.

V gene TRBV19 combines with J gene TRBJ1-5; 8 bases match TRBD1. Germline V lookup: CDR1 LNHDA, CDR2 SQIVND (reference sequence). V lost 8 bases, J lost 3 bases, and 24 bases stayed unmatched. CDR3 size: 20 residues. In DNA form, the CDR3 reads TGTGCCAGTGGACAGGGCATGAAACATGAGCCCTCGGGATCCAATCAGCCCCAGCATTTT. Translation gives CASGQGMKHEPSGSNQPQHF.

This clone was found once. The J gene is TRBJ1-2, the V gene TRBV2; 9 nucleotides line up with TRBD1. This CDR3 contains 16 residues. Germline V gene sequence: CDR1 SNHLY, CDR2 FYNNEI. The ends lost 5 bases at V and 5 bases at J; junction bases unmatched: 12. CDR3 protein: CASSFGDRVTSYGYTF. CDR3 sequence (DNA): TGTGCCAGCAGTTTCGGGGACAGGGTGACGAGTTATGGCTACACCTTC.

V and J are TRBV3-1 (or the pseudogene TRBV3-2) and TRBJ2-2; 7 bases line up with TRBD1. After removal of 4 bases from V and 4 bases from J, the junction contained 9 bases not matched to a gene. The CDR3 is 16 amino acids. Germline-derived CDR1 and CDR2 are LGHDT and YNNKEL (reference sequence). The CDR3 reads CASSPRDSLITGELFF. CDR3 sequence (DNA): TGTGCCAGCAGCCCCCGGGACAGTTTGATCACCGGGGAGCTGTTTTTT.

This chain links TRBV6-2 or TRBV6-3 with TRBJ1-1; D is uncertain. V lost 4 bases to trimming and J lost 8 bases, with 14 bases between them. Germline V gene lookup returns CDR1 MNHEY and CDR2 SVGEGT. The length of the CDR3 is 13 residues. The DNA for the CDR3 is TGTGCCAGCAGTTTTTCTTCTACGGGAGAAGCTTTCTTT. This encodes CASSFSSTGEAFF.

V is TRBV1 and J is TRBJ2-3; no check of the table's D call, TRBD2, against the DNA was made. TRBV1 has pseudogene status. This CDR3 is built from 19 residues. CDR3 sequence: CTSSQDLRASGRCTDTQYF. CDR3 coding DNA: TGCACCAGCAGCCAAGATCTTAGGGCTAGCGGGAGGTGCACAGATACGCAGTATTTT.

This sequence joins TRBV2 and TRBJ1-5, with 7 bases that match TRBD1. This CDR3 contains 16 residues. Looked up from germline, CDR1 is SNHLY and CDR2 is FYNNEI. The trim removed 3 bases at V and 1 base at J, leaving 6 bases unmatched. CDR3 sequence (DNA): TGTGCCAGCAGTGAGGGAGCAGGGGGGAGCAATCAGCCCCAGCATTTT. It specifies CASSEGAGGSNQPQHF.

The rearrangement links TRBV9 to TRBJ1-3; 7 bases line up with TRBD1. Germline CDR1 is SGDLS and CDR2 is YYNGEE. The CDR3 runs 17 residues. The V gene end was trimmed by 3 bases and the J gene end by 3 bases; junction bases not matched to a gene: 12. Written as DNA, the CDR3 is TGTGCCAGCAGCGGGGGAGGAACAGGGGAATTTGGAAACACCATATATTTT. Translating it yields CASSGGGTGEFGNTIYF.

The chain joins TRBV15 to TRBJ2-7, with a tentative D call TRBD1 (6 bases). The CDR3 is 14 amino acids. Germline values: CDR1 LNHNV, CDR2 YYDKDF (reference sequence). V lost 1 base and J lost 5, with 12 bases in between. CDR3 sequence: CATSRVGTHDEQYF. CDR3 nucleotides: TGTGCCACCAGCAGAGTTGGGACACATGACGAGCAGTACTTC.

V is TRBV7-9 and J is TRBJ2-7, with D possibly being TRBD1 (5 bases). This CDR3 region has 14 residues. Trimming stripped 5 bases from V and 2 bases from J, with 13 bases between. Germline V gene lookup returns CDR1 SEHNR and CDR2 FQNEAQ (reference sequence). The CDR3 DNA reads TGTGCCAGCAGCCCTCGATCGACAGCCTACGAGCAGTACTTC. Translation: CASSPRSTAYEQYF.

This rearrangement joins TRBV14 to TRBJ2-1; the match to TRBD2 covers 9 bases. Germline-derived CDR1 and CDR2 are SGHDN and FVKESK. J lost 3 bases, V lost 1 base, and 10 bases had no gene match. This CDR3 contains 18 residues. The CDR3 coding sequence is TGTGCCAGCAGCCAAGGAGTATGGGCGGGGGGGATCTACAATGAGCAGTTCTTC. Translation gives CASSQGVWAGGIYNEQFF. The whole variable domain, filled in from reference TRBV14 and TRBJ2-1, reads EAGVTQFPSHSVIEKGQTVTLRCDPISGHDNLYWYRRVMGKEIKFLLHFVKESKQDESGMPNNRFLAERTGGTYSTLKVQPAELEDSGVYFCASSQGVWAGGIYNEQFFGPGTRLTVL.

Only a few counts were recorded for this clone. This chain uses TRBV9 with TRBJ2-7; 12 bases line up with TRBD2. After removal of 4 bases from V and 6 bases from J, the junction contained 8 bases not matched to a gene. Germline V gene sequence: CDR1 SGDLS, CDR2 YYNGEE. This CDR3 spans 15 amino acids. CDR3 amino acids: CASSKGTSGPFEQYF. In DNA form, the CDR3 reads TGTGCCAGCAGCAAGGGGACTAGCGGGCCCTTCGAGCAGTACTTC.

The chain links TRBV10-1 to TRBJ1-6, with D possibly TRBD1 on 5 matching bases. Germline CDR1 and CDR2: WNHNN and SYGVQD (reference sequence). The CDR3 contains 14 residues. The V end lost 3 bases, the J end lost 9 bases, and 12 bases lay between the germline ends. CDR3 in amino acids: CASSEGFGASPLHF. CDR3 DNA sequence: TGCGCCAGCAGTGAAGGATTTGGGGCTTCACCCCTCCACTTT.